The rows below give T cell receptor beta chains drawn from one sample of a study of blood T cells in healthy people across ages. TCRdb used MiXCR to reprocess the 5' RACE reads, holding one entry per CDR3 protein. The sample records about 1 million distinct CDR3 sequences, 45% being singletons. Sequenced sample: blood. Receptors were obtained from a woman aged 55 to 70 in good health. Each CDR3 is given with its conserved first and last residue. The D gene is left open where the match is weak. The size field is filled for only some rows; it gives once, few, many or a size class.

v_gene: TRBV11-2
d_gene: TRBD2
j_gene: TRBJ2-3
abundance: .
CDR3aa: CASSRLATHTDTQYF
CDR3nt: TGTGCCAGCAGCAGACTAGCGACCCACACAGATACGCAGTATTTT

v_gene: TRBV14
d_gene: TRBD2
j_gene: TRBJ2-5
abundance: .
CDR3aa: CASSHRTSGVWEQYF
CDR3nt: TGTGCCAGCAGCCATCGGACTAGCGGGGTTTGGGAGCAGTACTTC

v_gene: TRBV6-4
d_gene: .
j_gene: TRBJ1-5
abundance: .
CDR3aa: CASSNQHF
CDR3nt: TGTGCCAGCAGTAATCAGCATTTT

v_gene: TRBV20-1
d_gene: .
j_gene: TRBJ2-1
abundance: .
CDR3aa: CSANHLRRLGQQFF
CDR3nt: TGCAGTGCCAACCACCTCCGACGGCTGGGCCAGCAGTTCTTC

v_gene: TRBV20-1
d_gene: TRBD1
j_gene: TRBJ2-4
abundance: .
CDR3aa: CSARTGTGQAIQYF
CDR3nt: TGCAGTGCTAGAACCGGGACAGGGCAAGCCATTCAGTACTTC

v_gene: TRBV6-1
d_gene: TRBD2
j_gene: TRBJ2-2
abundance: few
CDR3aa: CASSTLGTSYTGELFF
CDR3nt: TGTGCCAGTAGCACTTTAGGGACTAGTTACACCGGGGAGCTGTTTTTT

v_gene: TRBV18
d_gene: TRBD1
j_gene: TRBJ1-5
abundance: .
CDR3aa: CASSPSRQGVYQPQHF
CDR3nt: TGTGCCAGCTCACCATCAAGACAGGGGGTATATCAGCCCCAGCATTTT

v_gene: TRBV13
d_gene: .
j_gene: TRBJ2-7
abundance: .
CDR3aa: CASSLGRGYSYEQYF
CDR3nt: TGTGCCAGCAGCTTAGGACGGGGGTACTCCTACGAGCAGTACTTC

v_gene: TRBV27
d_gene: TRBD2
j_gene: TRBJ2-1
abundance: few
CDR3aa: CASSAFQREGREQFF
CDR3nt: TGTGCCAGCAGCGCTTTCCAGCGGGAGGGCCGTGAGCAGTTCTTC

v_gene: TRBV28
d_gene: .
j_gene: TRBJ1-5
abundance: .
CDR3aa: CASTTWQPQHF
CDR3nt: TGTGCCAGCACCACATGGCAGCCCCAGCATTTT

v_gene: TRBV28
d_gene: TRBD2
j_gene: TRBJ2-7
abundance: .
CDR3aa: CASSFPLGTSGMSSYEQYF
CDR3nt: TGTGCCAGCAGTTTCCCACTCGGGACTAGCGGGATGAGCTCCTACGAGCAGTACTTC

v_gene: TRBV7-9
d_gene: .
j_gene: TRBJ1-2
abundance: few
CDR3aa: CASSQSGGYGYTF
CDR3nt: TGTGCCAGCAGCCAATCGGGGGGCTATGGCTACACCTTC

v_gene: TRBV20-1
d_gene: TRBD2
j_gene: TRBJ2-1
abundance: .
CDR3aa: CSSKLVAGSYEQFF
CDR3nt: TGCAGTTCCAAGTTGGTAGCGGGATCGTATGAGCAGTTCTTC

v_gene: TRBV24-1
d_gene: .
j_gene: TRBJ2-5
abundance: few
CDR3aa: CASPDTSNRETQYF
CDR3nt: TGTGCCAGCCCGGATACTAGCAACCGGGAGACCCAGTACTTC

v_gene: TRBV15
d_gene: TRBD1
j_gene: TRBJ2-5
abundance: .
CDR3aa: CATSRDEGAEETQYF
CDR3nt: TGTGCCACCAGCAGAGACGAGGGGGCAGAAGAGACCCAGTACTTC

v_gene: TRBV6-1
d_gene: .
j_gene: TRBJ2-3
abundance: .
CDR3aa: CASSGQGMKTDTQYF
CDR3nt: TGTGCCAGCAGTGGCCAGGGAATGAAGACAGATACGCAGTATTTT

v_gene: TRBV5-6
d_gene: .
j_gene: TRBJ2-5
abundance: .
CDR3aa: CASSLTTGGQYF
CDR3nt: TGTGCCAGCAGCTTGACGACCGGCGGGCAGTACTTC

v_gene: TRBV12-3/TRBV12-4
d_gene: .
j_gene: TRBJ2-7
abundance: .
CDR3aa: CASSLAPGLRFHEQYF
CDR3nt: TGTGCCAGCAGTTTAGCCCCGGGACTCAGATTCCACGAGCAGTACTTC

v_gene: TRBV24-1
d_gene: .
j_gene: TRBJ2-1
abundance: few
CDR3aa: CATSRTGASDEQFF
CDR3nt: TGTGCCACCAGTCGGACCGGGGCCTCGGATGAGCAGTTCTTC

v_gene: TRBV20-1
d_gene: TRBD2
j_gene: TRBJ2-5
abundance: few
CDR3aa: CSARGSLAGVVTQYF
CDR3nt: TGCAGTGCTAGAGGGTCTTTAGCGGGAGTAGTGACCCAGTACTTC

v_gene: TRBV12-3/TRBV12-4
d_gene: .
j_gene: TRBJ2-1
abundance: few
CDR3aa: CASSPQMNEQFF
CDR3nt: TGTGCCAGCAGTCCCCAGATGAATGAGCAGTTCTTC

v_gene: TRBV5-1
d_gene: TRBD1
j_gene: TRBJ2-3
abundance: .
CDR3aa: CASSPLPGQESTDTQYF
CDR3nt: TGCGCCAGCAGCCCTTTGCCGGGACAGGAAAGCACAGATACGCAGTATTTT

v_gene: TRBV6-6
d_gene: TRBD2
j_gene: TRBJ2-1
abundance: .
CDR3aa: CATSGTSDSEQFF
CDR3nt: TGTGCCACCTCCGGGACTAGCGACAGTGAGCAGTTCTTC

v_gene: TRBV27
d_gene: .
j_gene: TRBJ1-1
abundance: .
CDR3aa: CASSFGILNTEAFF
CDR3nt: TGTGCCAGCAGTTTCGGTATCCTGAACACTGAAGCTTTCTTT

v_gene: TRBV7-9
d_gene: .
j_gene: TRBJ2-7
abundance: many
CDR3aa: CASSADNYEQYF
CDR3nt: TGTGCCAGCAGCGCAGACAACTACGAGCAGTACTTC

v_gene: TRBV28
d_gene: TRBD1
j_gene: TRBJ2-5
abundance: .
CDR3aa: CASSLDRGKLGTQYF
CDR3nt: TGTGCCAGCAGTCTTGACAGGGGGAAGCTTGGGACCCAGTACTTC

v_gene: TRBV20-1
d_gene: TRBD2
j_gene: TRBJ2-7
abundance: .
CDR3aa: CSTSDNYEQYF
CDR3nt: TGCAGCACTAGCGACAACTACGAGCAGTACTTC

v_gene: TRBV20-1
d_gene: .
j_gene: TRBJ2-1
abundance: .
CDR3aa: CSAGQPDYNEQFF
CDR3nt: TGCAGTGCTGGTCAACCCGACTACAATGAGCAGTTCTTC

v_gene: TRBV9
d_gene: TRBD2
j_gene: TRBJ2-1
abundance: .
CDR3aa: CASSVVLAGVDEQFF
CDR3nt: TGTGCCAGCAGCGTAGTACTAGCGGGAGTTGATGAGCAGTTCTTC

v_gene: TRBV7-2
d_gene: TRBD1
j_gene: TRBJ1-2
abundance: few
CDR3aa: CASSITGTVTNYGYTF
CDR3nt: TGTGCCAGCAGCATAACTGGGACAGTTACTAACTATGGCTACACCTTC

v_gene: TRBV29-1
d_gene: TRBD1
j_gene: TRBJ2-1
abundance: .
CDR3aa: CSVLTGGISYNEQFF
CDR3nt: TGCAGCGTTCTGACAGGGGGAATCTCCTACAATGAGCAGTTCTTC

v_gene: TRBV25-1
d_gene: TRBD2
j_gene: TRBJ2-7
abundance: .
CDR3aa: CASRAGPYEQYF
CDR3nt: TGTGCCAGCAGAGCGGGACCCTACGAGCAGTACTTC

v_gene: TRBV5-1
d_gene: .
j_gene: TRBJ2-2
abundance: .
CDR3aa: CASSDFNTGELFF
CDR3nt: TGCGCCAGCTCGGACTTTAACACCGGGGAGCTGTTTTTT

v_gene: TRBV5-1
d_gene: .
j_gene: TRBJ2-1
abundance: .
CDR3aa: CASSLKDHYEQFF
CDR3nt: TGCGCCAGCAGCTTGAAGGACCACTACGAGCAGTTCTTC

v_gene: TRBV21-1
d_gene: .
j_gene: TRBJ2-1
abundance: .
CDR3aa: CASSKIPPGREGYNEQFF
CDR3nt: TGTGCCAGCAGCAAGATCCCTCCGGGGCGGGAGGGTTACAATGAGCAGTTCTTC

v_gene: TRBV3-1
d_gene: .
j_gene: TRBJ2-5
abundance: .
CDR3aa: CASSRDPLREQYF
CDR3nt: TGTGCCAGCAGCCGGGACCCACTAAGAGAGCAGTACTTC

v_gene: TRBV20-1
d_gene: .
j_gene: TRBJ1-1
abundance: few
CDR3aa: CSARPGVDTEAFF
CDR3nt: TGCAGTGCTAGACCAGGGGTAGACACTGAAGCTTTCTTT

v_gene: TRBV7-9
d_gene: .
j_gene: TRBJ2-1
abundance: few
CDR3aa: CASSLGVGQFF
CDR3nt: TGTGCCAGCAGCTTAGGTGTGGGGCAGTTCTTC

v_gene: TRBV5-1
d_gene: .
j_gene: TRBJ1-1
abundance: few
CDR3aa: CASSLEEGGRWTEAFF
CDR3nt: TGCGCCAGCAGCTTAGAAGAGGGTGGTAGGTGGACTGAAGCTTTCTTT

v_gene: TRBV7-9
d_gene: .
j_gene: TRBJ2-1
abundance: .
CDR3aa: CASSFGDSEQFF
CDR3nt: TGTGCCAGCAGTTTTGGGGATTCTGAGCAGTTCTTC

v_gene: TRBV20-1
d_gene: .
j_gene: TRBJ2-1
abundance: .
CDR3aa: CSASPGRGANEQFF
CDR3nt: TGCAGTGCTAGCCCGGGACGGGGGGCCAATGAGCAGTTCTTC

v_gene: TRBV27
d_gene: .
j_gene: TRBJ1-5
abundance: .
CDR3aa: CASSLWGGGNGNQPQHF
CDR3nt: TGTGCCAGCAGTTTATGGGGGGGGGGTAATGGCAATCAGCCCCAGCATTTT

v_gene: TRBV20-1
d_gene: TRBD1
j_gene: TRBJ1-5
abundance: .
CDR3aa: CSAARQGAGQPQHF
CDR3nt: TGCAGTGCTGCTAGACAGGGGGCTGGACAGCCCCAGCATTTT

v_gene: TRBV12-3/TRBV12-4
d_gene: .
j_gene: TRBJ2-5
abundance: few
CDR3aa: CASSLGVDGKTQYF
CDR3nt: TGTGCCAGCAGTTTGGGGGTGGATGGAAAGACCCAGTACTTC

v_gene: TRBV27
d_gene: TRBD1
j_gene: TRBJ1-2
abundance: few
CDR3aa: CASSLSGQRGYTF
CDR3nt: TGTGCCAGCAGTTTATCGGGACAGCGGGGCTACACCTTC

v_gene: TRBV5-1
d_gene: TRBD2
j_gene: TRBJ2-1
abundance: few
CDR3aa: CASSLTSGSFNEQFF
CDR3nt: TGCGCCAGCAGCTTGACTAGCGGGAGTTTCAATGAGCAGTTCTTC

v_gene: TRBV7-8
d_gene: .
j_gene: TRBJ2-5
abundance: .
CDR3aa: CASYLGLEETQYF
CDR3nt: TGTGCCAGCTATCTGGGTTTAGAAGAGACCCAGTACTTC

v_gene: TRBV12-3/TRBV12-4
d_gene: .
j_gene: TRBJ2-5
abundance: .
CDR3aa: CASTHARTEQYF
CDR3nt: TGTGCCAGCACCCACGCCCGTACTGAGCAGTACTTC

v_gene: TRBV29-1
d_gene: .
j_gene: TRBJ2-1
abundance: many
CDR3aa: CSVELPLGVRLGNEQFF
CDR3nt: TGCAGCGTTGAATTGCCGCTGGGGGTTAGGTTGGGGAATGAGCAGTTCTTC

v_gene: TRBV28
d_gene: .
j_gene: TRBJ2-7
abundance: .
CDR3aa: CASSFRFQVGGYEQYF
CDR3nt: TGTGCCAGCAGTTTTCGGTTTCAGGTTGGTGGCTACGAGCAGTACTTC

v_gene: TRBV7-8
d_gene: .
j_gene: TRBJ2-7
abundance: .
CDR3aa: CASALGRSIYEQYF
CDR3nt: TGTGCCAGCGCCCTGGGGCGCTCTATCTACGAGCAGTACTTC

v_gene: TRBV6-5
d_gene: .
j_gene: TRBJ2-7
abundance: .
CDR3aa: CASSDRITNEQYF
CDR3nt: TGTGCCAGCAGTGATAGGATAACAAACGAGCAGTACTTC

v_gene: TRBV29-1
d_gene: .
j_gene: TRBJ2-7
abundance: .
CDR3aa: CSVPATESSSYEQYF
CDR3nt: TGCAGCGTACCTGCAACGGAGAGCTCTTCCTACGAGCAGTACTTC

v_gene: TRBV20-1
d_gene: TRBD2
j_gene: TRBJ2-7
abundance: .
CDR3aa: CSARDTGLAYEQYF
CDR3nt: TGCAGTGCTAGAGATACGGGACTAGCCTACGAGCAGTACTTC

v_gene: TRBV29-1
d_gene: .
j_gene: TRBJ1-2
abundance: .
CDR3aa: CSVEIRDPNYGYTF
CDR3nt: TGCAGCGTTGAAATCCGGGACCCTAACTATGGCTACACCTTC